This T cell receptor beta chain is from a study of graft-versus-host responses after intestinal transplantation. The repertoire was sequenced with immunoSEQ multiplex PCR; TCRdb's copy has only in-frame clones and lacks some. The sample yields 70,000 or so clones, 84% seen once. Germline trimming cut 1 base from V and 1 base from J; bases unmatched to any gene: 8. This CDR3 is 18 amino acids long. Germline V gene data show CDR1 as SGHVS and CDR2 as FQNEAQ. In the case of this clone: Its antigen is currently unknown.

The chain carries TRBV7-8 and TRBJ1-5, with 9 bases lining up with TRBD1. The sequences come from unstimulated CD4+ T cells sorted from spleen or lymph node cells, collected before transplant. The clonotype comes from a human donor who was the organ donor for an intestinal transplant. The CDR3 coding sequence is TGTGCCAGCAGCTTAGAAATCCTCGGGACAGGGAGCAATCAGCCCCAGCATTTT. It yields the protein CASSLEILGTGSNQPQHF. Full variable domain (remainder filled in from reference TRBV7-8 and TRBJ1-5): GAGVSQSPRYKVAKRGQDVALRCDPISGHVSLFWYQQALGQGPEFLTYFQNEAQLDKSGLPSDRFFAERPEGSVSTLKIQRTQQEDSAVYLCASSLEILGTGSNQPQHFGDGTRLSIL.